This paragraph covers one T cell receptor (beta chain) sequence. Its antigen remains undetermined. No base quality information exists; no much larger clone differs at one position. The data originate from a study of shared clonotypes between healthy human individuals (dated by TCRdb to 2018 to 2021). For context, the study as a whole: The cohort included three men and a couple of women between 18 and 49 years of age. Each donor's leukapheresis produced roughly between roughly 0.85 and 10 billion PBMCs. To estimate repertoire size and how much clonotype sharing occurs between individuals, the study deeply sequenced the blood TCR repertoires of several healthy adults. To increase sequencing depth and limit assay-specific biases, TCR repertoire library preparation and sequencing were carried out by different laboratories using diverse techniques. Per donor, three plates each were used for CD4 naive and CD4 memory, two for CD8 naive, and one for CD8 memory. The paper as a whole reports these results and caveats: Only blood was sampled, and tissue TCR repertoires likely differ from those in blood. Incomplete sequencing was indicated by rarefaction of sorted-subset datasets, despite the large sequencing depth. The genetic and exposure-history diversity represented was limited by the small number of donors. When a handful of donors were compared, the shared fraction of clonotypes was approximately 5% for naive CD4, more than 3% for naive CD8, more than 2% for memory CD4, and around 0.4% for memory CD8. Compared with non-shared clonotypes, the clonotypes found in all four sorted-subset donors had higher generation probabilities. Based on pairwise subsampling, the degree of clonotype sharing among donors was expected to be affected by sequencing depth. Naive subsets generally had larger estimated clonotype richness than memory subsets.

CD8 naive samples were CD45RO-negative cells positively selected for CCR7, giving a CD45RA+CCR7+ population that excluded TemRA cells. The donors were healthy, HIV-negative adults with no recently reported acute infections or vaccinations. Every donor was a Caucasian adult living in Nashville, Tennessee, USA. Blood was collected by leukapheresis, and PBMCs were isolated by Ficoll-Histopaque density gradient centrifugation and then cryopreserved in liquid nitrogen vapor phase. Analytical flow cytometry was used to check the purity and quantity of each magnetically sorted T cell population. Genomic DNA was isolated from every sorted fraction and measured by UV absorbance on a Nanodrop 2000c. Using the deep immunoSEQ assay, TCR CDR3 regions were amplified from genomic DNA by multiplex PCR. Extracted genomic DNA from each cell subset was spread evenly across all wells of several immunoSEQ 96-well plates, with each plate serving as a replicate. For sorted subsets, around 0.2 ug genomic DNA, equal to tens of thousands of T cell genomes, was loaded into each replicate PCR. Purified libraries were measured with a Qubit 3.0 fluorometer, size-checked on a Bioanalyzer 2100, and measured again with the KAPA Library Quantification kit. A separate single-read 150-cycle Illumina NextSeq 550 flow cell was used to sequence each immunoSEQ 96-well plate. The authors' analysis ran thus. Because only junctional sequences without quality scores were contained in the immunoSEQ output, filtering matching that applied to full-length reads could not be performed. Sequences were annotated with PyIR, a Python wrapper for IgBLAST v1.9, using IMGT germline references to assign V/J genes and CDR3. Reads were filtered out if the reads had weak V/J assignments (E-value above 1e-6), no CDR3, stop codons, out-of-frame junctions, or ambiguous translated residues. V3J clonotypes were defined by identical inferred V gene, J gene, and CDR3 amino acid sequence. The percentage overlap between two repertoires was calculated by dividing the number of shared unique clonotypes by the size of the smaller repertoire. Richness of each repertoire was evaluated using RTK rarefaction, the Chao1 estimator, and Recon v2.1 estimates of unobserved clonotypes. Generation probabilities were computed with OLGA for all TCRbeta clonotypes obtained by the gDNA method from several donors. The table comes from immuneACCESS by way of TCRdb, which keeps in-frame sequences with V and J called. Part of the clones is missing from these tables; in studies checked, under half for an unresolved V gene and the rest for unknown reasons. The V and J calls and clone size are taken from that table; D and trimming were inferred from the DNA. This sample has hundreds of thousands of clones in its table, and approximately 96% of those were observed once. The ten largest clones capture 0.11% of the sample.

CDR1 and CDR2 are read off the germline V gene as MDHEN and SYDVKM. Inclusive of the bounding cysteine and phenylalanine, the CDR3 is 16 residues long. CDR3 DNA only is kept here, 48 bases in frame from base 1. A distance of 16 bases separates the germline ends of V and J, which lose 3 bases and 3 bases respectively. Sequences were obtained from naive CD8+ T cells sorted from blood. The sample's cell subset or site label is to be understood as: CD45RA+CCR7+. This TCR was recovered from a woman aged 25-40 years in good health. The rearranged chain carries TRBV28 and TRBJ2-3; the D gene is perhaps TRBD2, from 5 matching bases. This receptor has the CDR3 CASSFGADRLTDTQYF. The nucleotide sequence reads as follows: TGTGCCAGCAGTTTCGGAGCGGACCGGTTGACAGATACGCAGTATTTT.